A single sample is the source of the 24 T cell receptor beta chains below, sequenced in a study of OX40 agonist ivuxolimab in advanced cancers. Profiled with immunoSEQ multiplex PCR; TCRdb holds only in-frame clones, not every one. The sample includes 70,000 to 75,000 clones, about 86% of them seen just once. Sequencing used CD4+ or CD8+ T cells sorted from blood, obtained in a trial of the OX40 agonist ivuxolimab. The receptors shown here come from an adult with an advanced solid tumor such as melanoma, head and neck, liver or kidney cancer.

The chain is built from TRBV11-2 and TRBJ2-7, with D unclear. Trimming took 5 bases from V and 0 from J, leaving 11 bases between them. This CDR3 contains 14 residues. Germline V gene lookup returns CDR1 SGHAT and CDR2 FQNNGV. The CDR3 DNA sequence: TGTGCCAGCAGCGACGAGCTCCTCTCCTACGAGCAGTACTTC. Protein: CASSDELLSYEQYF.

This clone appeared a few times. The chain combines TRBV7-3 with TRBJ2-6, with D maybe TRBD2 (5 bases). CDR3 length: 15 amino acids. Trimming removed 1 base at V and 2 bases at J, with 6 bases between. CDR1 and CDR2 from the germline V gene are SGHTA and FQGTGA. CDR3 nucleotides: TGTGCCAGCAGCTTAAACGGGGCTGGGGCCAACGTCCTGACTTTC. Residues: CASSLNGAGANVLTF. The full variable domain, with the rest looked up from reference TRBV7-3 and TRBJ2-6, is GAGVSQTPSNKVTEKGKYVELRCDPISGHTALYWYRQSLGQGPEFLIYFQGTGAADDSGLPNDRFFAVRPEGSVSTLKIQRTERGDSAVYLCASSLNGAGANVLTFGAGSRLTVL.

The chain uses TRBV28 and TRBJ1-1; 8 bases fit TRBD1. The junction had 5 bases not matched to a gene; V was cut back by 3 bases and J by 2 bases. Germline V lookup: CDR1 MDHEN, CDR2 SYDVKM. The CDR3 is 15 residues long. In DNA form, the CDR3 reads TGTGCCAGCAGTTTGACGACAGGGGTTAACACTGAAGCTTTCTTT. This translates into CASSLTTGVNTEAFF. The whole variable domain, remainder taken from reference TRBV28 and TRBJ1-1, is DVKVTQSSRYLVKRTGEKVFLECVQDMDHENMFWYRQDPGLGLRLIYFSYDVKMKEKGDIPEGYSVSREKKERFSLILESASTNQTSMYLCASSLTTGVNTEAFFGQGTRLTVV.

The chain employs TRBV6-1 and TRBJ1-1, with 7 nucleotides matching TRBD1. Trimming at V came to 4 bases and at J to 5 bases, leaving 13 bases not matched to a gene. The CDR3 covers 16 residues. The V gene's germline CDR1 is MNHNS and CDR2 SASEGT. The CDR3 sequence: CASSAPDRPEGTEAFF. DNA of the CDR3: TGTGCCAGCAGTGCTCCGGACAGGCCCGAAGGAACTGAAGCTTTCTTT.

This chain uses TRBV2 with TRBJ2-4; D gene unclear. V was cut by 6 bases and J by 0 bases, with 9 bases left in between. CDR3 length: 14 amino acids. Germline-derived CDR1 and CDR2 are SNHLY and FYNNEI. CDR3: CASRPGLAKNIQYF. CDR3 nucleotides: TGTGCCAGCAGGCCAGGCCTAGCCAAAAACATTCAGTACTTC.

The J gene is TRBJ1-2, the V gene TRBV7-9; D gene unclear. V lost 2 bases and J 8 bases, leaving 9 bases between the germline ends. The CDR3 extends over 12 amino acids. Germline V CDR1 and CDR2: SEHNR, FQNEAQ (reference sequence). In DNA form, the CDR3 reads TGTGCCAGCAGCTTAAATAACGGGGGCTACACCTTC. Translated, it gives CASSLNNGGYTF.

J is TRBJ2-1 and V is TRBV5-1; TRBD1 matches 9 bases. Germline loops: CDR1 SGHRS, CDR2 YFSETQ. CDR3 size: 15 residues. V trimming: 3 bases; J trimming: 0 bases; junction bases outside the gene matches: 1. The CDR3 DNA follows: TGCGCCAGCAGCTCGACAGGGGGCTCCTACAATGAGCAGTTCTTC. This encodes CASSSTGGSYNEQFF.

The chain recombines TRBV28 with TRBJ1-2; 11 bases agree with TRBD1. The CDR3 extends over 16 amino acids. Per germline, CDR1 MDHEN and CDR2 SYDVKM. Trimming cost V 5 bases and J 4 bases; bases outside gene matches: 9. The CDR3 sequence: CASSIPRGQGVYGYTF. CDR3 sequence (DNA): TGTGCCAGCAGTATCCCCAGGGGACAGGGGGTCTATGGCTACACCTTC.

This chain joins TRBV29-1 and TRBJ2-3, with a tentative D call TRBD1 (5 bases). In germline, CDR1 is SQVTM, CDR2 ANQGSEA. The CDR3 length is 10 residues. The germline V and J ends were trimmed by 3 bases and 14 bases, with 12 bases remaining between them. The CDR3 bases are TGCAGCGTTGATTCGTCTCAGGGGTATTTT. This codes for CSVDSSQGYF.

The CDR3 DNA is TGTGCCAGCAGTCTAGCGGGGGGCCGCTACAATGAGCAGTTCTTC. As protein: CASSLAGGRYNEQFF. The chain is built from TRBV2 and TRBJ2-1, with TRBD2 identical over 11 bases. The V gene end was trimmed by 5 bases and the J gene end by 3 bases; junction bases not matched to a gene: 3. This CDR3 contains 15 residues. Germline assignment: CDR1 SNHLY and CDR2 FYNNEI.

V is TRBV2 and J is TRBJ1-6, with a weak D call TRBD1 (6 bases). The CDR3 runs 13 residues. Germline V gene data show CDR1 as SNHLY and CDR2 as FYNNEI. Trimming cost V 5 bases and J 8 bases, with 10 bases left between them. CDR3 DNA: TGTGCCAGCAGTTTTAAGGGGGATTCACCCCTCCACTTT. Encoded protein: CASSFKGDSPLHF.

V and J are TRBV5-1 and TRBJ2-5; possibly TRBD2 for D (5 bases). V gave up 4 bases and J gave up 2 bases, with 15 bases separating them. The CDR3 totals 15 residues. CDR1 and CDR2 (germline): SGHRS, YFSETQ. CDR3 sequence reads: CASSLNSVKQETQYF. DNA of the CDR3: TGCGCCAGCAGCCTAAATAGCGTTAAGCAAGAGACCCAGTACTTC.

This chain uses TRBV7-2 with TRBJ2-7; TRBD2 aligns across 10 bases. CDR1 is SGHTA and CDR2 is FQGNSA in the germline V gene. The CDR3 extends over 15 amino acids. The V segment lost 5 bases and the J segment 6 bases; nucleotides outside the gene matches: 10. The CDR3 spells CASSVGGLAEGEQYF. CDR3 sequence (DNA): TGTGCCAGCAGCGTAGGCGGACTAGCGGAGGGCGAGCAGTACTTC. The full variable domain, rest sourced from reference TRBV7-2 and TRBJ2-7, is GAGVSQSPSNKVTEKGKDVELRCDPISGHTALYWYRQSLGQGLEFLIYFQGNSAPDKSGLPSDRFSAERTGGSVSTLTIQRTQQEDSAVYLCASSVGGLAEGEQYFGPGTRLTVT.

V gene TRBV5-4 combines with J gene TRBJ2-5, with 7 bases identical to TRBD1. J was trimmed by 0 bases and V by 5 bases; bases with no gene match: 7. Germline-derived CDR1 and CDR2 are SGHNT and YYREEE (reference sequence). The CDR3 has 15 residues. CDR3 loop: CASRNPDRYQETQYF. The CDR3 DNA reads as TGTGCCAGCAGAAATCCGGACAGGTACCAAGAGACCCAGTACTTC. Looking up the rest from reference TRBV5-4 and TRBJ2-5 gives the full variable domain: ETGVTQSPTHLIKTRGQQVTLRCSSQSGHNTVSWYQQALGQGPQFIFQYYREEENGRGNFPPRFSGLQFPNYSSELNVNALELDDSALYLCASRNPDRYQETQYFGPGTRLLVL.

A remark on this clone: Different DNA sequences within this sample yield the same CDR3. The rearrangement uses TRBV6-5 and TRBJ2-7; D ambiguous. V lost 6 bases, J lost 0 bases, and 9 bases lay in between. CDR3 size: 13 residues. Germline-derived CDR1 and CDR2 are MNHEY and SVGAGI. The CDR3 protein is CASSRANSYEQYF. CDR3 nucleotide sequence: TGTGCCAGCAGCCGGGCTAACTCCTACGAGCAGTACTTC.

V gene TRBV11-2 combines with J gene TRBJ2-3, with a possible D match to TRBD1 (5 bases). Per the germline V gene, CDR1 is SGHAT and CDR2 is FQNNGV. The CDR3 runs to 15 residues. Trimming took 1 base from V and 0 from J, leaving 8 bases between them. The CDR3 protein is CASSLVGHSTDTQYF. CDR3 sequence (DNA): TGTGCCAGCAGCTTAGTAGGACATAGCACAGATACGCAGTATTTT.

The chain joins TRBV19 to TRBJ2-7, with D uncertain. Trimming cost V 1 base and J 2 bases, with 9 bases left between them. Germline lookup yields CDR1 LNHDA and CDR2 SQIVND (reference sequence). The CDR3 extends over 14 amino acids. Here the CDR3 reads CASSIGGTPYEQYF. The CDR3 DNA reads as TGTGCCAGTAGTATAGGGGGAACGCCCTACGAGCAGTACTTC.

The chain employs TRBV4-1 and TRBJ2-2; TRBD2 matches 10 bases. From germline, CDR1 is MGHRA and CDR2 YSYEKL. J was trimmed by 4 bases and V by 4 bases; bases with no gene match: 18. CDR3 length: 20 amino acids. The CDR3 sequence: CASSPKYRAGGVKGTGELFF. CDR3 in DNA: TGCGCCAGCAGCCCGAAGTACCGAGCGGGAGGGGTTAAAGGCACCGGGGAGCTGTTTTTT.

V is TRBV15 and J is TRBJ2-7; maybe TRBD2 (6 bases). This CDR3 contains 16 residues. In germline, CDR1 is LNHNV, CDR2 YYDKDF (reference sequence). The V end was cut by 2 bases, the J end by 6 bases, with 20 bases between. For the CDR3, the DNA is TGTGCCACCAGCAGAAGCGGACCTAAAGCGGGTTTCGAGCAGTACTTC. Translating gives CATSRSGPKAGFEQYF.

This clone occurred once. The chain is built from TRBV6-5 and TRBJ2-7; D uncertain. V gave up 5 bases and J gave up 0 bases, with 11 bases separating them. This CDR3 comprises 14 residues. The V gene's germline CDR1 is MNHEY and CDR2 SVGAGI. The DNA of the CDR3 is TGTGCCAGCAGTCCTCAGGACCCCTCCTACGAGCAGTACTTC. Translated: CASSPQDPSYEQYF.

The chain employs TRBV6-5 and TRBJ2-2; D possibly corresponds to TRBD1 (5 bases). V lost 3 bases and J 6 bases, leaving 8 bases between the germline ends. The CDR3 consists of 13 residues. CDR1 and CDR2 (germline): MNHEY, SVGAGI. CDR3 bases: TGTGCCAGCAGTTATCAGGGCTCCGGGGAGCTGTTTTTT. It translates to CASSYQGSGELFF.

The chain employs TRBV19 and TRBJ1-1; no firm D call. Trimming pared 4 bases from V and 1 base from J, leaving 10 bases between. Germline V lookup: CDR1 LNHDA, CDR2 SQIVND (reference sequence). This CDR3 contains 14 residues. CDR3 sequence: CASSRRERNTEAFF. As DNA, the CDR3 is TGTGCCAGTAGTAGGAGGGAGAGGAACACTGAAGCTTTCTTT.

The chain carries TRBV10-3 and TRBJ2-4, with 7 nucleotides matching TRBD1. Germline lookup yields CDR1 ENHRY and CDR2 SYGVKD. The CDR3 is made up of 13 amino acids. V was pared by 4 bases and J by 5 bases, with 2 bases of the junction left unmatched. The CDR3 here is CAISVDRENIQYF. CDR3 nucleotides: TGTGCCATCAGTGTCGACAGGGAAAACATTCAGTACTTC.

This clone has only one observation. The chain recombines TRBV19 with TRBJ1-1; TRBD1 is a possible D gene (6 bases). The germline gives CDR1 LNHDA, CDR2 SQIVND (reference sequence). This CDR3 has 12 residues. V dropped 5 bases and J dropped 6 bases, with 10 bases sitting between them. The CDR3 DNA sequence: TGTGCCAGTAGTCGGGACATCGCTGAAGCTTTCTTT. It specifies CASSRDIAEAFF.